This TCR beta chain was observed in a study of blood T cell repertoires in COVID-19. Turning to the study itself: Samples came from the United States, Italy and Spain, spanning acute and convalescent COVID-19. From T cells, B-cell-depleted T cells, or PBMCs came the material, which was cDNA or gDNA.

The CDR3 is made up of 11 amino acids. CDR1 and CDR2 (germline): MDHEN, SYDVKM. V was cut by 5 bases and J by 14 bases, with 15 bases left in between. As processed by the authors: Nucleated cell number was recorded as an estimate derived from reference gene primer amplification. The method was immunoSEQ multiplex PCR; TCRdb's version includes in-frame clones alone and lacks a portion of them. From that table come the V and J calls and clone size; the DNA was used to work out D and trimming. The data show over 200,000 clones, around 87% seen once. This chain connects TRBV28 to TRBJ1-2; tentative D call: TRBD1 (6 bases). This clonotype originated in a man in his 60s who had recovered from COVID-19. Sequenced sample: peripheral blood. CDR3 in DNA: TGTGCCAGCAGTCGGACAGAGGTCAGGACCTTC. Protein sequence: CASSRTEVRTF.